In its sample, the clone carrying this T cell receptor beta chain was seen a few times. TCRdb ran MiXCR on the 5' RACE reads and lists one entry per CDR3 protein. The data show approximately 100,000 distinct CDR3 sequences, 24% seen once. The source of the sample is a study of CD8 T cells in ankylosing spondylitis. CDR3 length equals 16 residues. CDR1 is LGHDT, CDR2 YNNKEL, per germline (reference sequence). J gave up 4 bases and V 3 bases, and 2 bases lay outside the gene matches. This rearrangement joins TRBV3-1 to TRBJ2-1, with 14 bases identical to TRBD2. The material sequenced was synovial fluid, either unsorted or a sorted T cell fraction (not recorded which). The sequence was obtained from a male donor with ankylosing spondylitis. This CDR3 is CASSQGLAGAYNEQFF. The CDR3 DNA reads as TGTGCCAGCAGCCAGGGACTAGCGGGAGCTTACAATGAGCAGTTCTTC.